The 10 T cell receptor beta chains below all came from one sample that was sequenced in a study of CXCR3-negative and CXCR3-positive naive CD8 T cells. It was by 5' RACE with UMI labels that the TRB cDNA libraries were prepared. TCRdb re-analyzed the 5' RACE reads; it lists each CDR3 protein once, without DNA. The sample table includes about 130,000 distinct CDR3 sequences. Sequencing used naive CXCR3- CD8+ T cells from blood. Subset of the sample: CD45RO-CCR7+CD27+CD95- naive CD8+ T cells lacking CXCR3 (TNR3-). These receptors all stem from a human donor in good health. Some clones in this sample may be carry-over from other donors' samples.

This chain connects TRBV20-1 to TRBJ1-1; checking the TCRdb D call of TRBD1 is not possible without DNA. This CDR3 is 12 amino acids long. CDR1 and CDR2 (germline): DFQATT, SNEGSKA (reference sequence). The CDR3 reads CSAGELRQEAFF.

The chain carries TRBV7-9 and TRBJ2-7; the TCRdb call, TRBD1, lacks DNA for checking. The CDR3 totals 13 residues. Germline lookup yields CDR1 SEHNR and CDR2 FQNEAQ (reference sequence). CDR3 in amino acids: CASSLEGGLEQYF.

The rearrangement uses TRBV5-1 and TRBJ1-6. Germline CDR1 and CDR2: SGHRS and YFSETQ. There are 15 residues in the CDR3. CDR3 amino acids: CASSLDQNYNSPLHF.

The chain carries TRBV28 and TRBJ2-2; TCRdb outputs TRBD1, but without DNA this stays unchecked. The CDR3 extends over 15 amino acids. Germline CDR1 is MDHEN and CDR2 is SYDVKM. This chain's CDR3 is CASSTAGGRGGELFF.

The chain joins TRBV24-1 to TRBJ2-7; TCRdb indicates TRBD1, and absent DNA this call remains unverified. This CDR3 has 13 residues. Per germline, CDR1 KGHDR and CDR2 SFDVKD. The CDR3 sequence is CATSQGVSYEQYF.

J is TRBJ2-7 and V is TRBV7-9; without DNA, the TCRdb call of TRBD1 cannot be checked. The CDR3 sequence is 13 residues long. Germline CDR1 and CDR2: SEHNR and FQNEAQ (reference sequence). CDR3 in amino acids: CASSPPWSDEQYF.

The chain is built from TRBV27 and TRBJ2-5; TCRdb proposes TRBD1, but this gene call is untestable without DNA. From germline, CDR1 is MNHEY and CDR2 SMNVEV (reference sequence). CDR3 length equals 14 residues. Here the CDR3 reads CASSFAGIQETQYF.

CDR3 region: CASSLDKDYGYTF. V is TRBV12-3 or TRBV12-4 and J is TRBJ1-2. This CDR3 has 13 amino acids.

V gene TRBV29-1 combines with J gene TRBJ2-1; the TCRdb D gene call, TRBD1, has no DNA to confirm it. CDR1 and CDR2 from the germline V gene are SQVTM and ANQGSEA. The CDR3 is 15 residues long. This CDR3 is CSAGDGGALYNEQFF.

The genes are TRBV14 and TRBJ2-7; the TRBD1 assignment by TCRdb is unverifiable without DNA. CDR3 length: 14 amino acids. CDR1 and CDR2 from the germline V gene are SGHDN and FVKESK. This CDR3 is CASSHGTGAYEQYF. The full variable domain, with the rest looked up from reference TRBV14 and TRBJ2-7, is EAGVTQFPSHSVIEKGQTVTLRCDPISGHDNLYWYRRVMGKEIKFLLHFVKESKQDESGMPNNRFLAERTGGTYSTLKVQPAELEDSGVYFCASSHGTGAYEQYFGPGTRLTVT.